The rows below give T cell receptor beta chains drawn from one sample of a study of vaccination and CD4 T cells after COVID-19. These receptors' antigens are unknown. From the PCR reads, TCRdb called clonotypes with MiXCR, one entry per CDR3 protein. There are 5,500 to 8,000 distinct CDR3 sequences in the sample; around 74% occur only once, and 15% lies in the top ten. Sequences were obtained from CD4+ T cells from blood, cultured in vitro. The receptors derive from a human donor who had recovered from COVID-19. CDR3s include the opening cysteine and the closing phenylalanine or tryptophan. The D gene is left open where the match is weak. The size of a clone is reported for some rows only, either as once, few or many, or as a class for expanded clones.

j_call: TRBJ1-2; v_call: TRBV20-1; clone_size: .; d_call: .; cdr3_aa: CSAARGGHGYTF; cdr3_nt: TGCAGTGCCGCGAGGGGAGGACATGGCTACACCTTC
j_call: TRBJ1-2; v_call: TRBV10-3; clone_size: once; d_call: .; cdr3_aa: CAISDLGGDDYGYTF; cdr3_nt: TGTGCCATCAGTGACCTGGGTGGGGATGACTATGGCTACACCTTC
j_call: TRBJ1-5; v_call: TRBV23-1; clone_size: medium-sized; d_call: TRBD1; cdr3_aa: CASSQSDGTGYSNQPQHF; cdr3_nt: TGCGCCAGCAGTCAATCCGACGGGACAGGGTATAGCAATCAGCCCCAGCATTTT
j_call: TRBJ2-5; v_call: TRBV20-1; clone_size: .; d_call: .; cdr3_aa: CSARAVGPNQETQYF; cdr3_nt: TGCAGTGCTAGAGCTGTGGGGCCCAACCAAGAGACCCAGTACTTC
j_call: TRBJ1-5; v_call: TRBV6-5; clone_size: .; d_call: .; cdr3_aa: CASSYSSRGSNQPQHF; cdr3_nt: TGTGCCAGCAGTTACTCGAGTAGGGGTAGCAATCAGCCCCAGCATTTT
j_call: TRBJ2-7; v_call: TRBV10-3; clone_size: .; d_call: .; cdr3_aa: CAISGGERYDGEQYF; cdr3_nt: TGTGCCATCAGTGGAGGCGAGCGCTACGATGGAGAGCAGTACTTC
j_call: TRBJ2-1; v_call: TRBV5-1; clone_size: .; d_call: .; cdr3_aa: CASSLEGVTLNEQFF; cdr3_nt: TGCGCCAGCAGCTTGGAGGGGGTGACTCTCAATGAGCAGTTCTTC
j_call: TRBJ1-1; v_call: TRBV20-1; clone_size: .; d_call: .; cdr3_aa: CSVRGEGRFTEAFF; cdr3_nt: TGCAGTGTTCGCGGGGAGGGGCGATTCACTGAAGCTTTCTTT
j_call: TRBJ1-5; v_call: TRBV20-1; clone_size: .; d_call: .; cdr3_aa: CSARDFTKGSSNQPQHF; cdr3_nt: TGCAGTGCTAGAGATTTTACGAAGGGGAGTAGCAATCAGCCCCAGCATTTT
j_call: TRBJ2-1; v_call: TRBV15; clone_size: .; d_call: .; cdr3_aa: CATSRAAGKGNEQFF; cdr3_nt: TGTGCCACCAGCAGAGCGGCCGGAAAAGGGAATGAGCAGTTCTTC
j_call: TRBJ1-3; v_call: TRBV4-3; clone_size: .; d_call: .; cdr3_aa: CASSQWRGDTIYF; cdr3_nt: TGCGCCAGCAGCCAATGGCGGGGAGACACCATATATTTT
j_call: TRBJ1-2; v_call: TRBV6-2/TRBV6-3; clone_size: .; d_call: .; cdr3_aa: CASSYSAGALSGYTF; cdr3_nt: TGTGCCAGCAGTTACTCGGCAGGGGCGCTTTCGGGCTACACCTTC
j_call: TRBJ2-5; v_call: TRBV5-4; clone_size: .; d_call: TRBD2; cdr3_aa: CASSPVSGGQETQYF; cdr3_nt: TGTGCCAGCAGCCCCGTCTCGGGGGGTCAGGAGACCCAGTACTTC
j_call: TRBJ1-1; v_call: TRBV20-1; clone_size: .; d_call: .; cdr3_aa: CSAHRDSNTEAFF; cdr3_nt: TGCAGTGCTCACAGGGACTCGAACACTGAAGCTTTCTTT
j_call: TRBJ2-7; v_call: TRBV7-2; clone_size: large; d_call: .; cdr3_aa: CASSLIQGGHEQYF; cdr3_nt: TGTGCCAGCAGCTTAATTCAGGGGGGCCACGAGCAGTACTTC
j_call: TRBJ1-2; v_call: TRBV6-1; clone_size: .; d_call: .; cdr3_aa: CASSDATEYGYTF; cdr3_nt: TGTGCCAGCAGTGACGCGACGGAGTATGGCTACACCTTC
j_call: TRBJ2-7; v_call: TRBV11-2; clone_size: few; d_call: TRBD1; cdr3_aa: CASSQTGIYEQYF; cdr3_nt: TGTGCCAGCAGCCAGACAGGGATCTACGAGCAGTACTTC
j_call: TRBJ1-6; v_call: TRBV20-1; clone_size: .; d_call: TRBD1; cdr3_aa: CSARSTTGAVGSPLHF; cdr3_nt: TGCAGTGCTAGATCAACTACAGGGGCAGTGGGTTCACCCCTCCACTTT
j_call: TRBJ2-1; v_call: TRBV11-3; clone_size: .; d_call: TRBD2; cdr3_aa: CASSLGTSGSDEQFF; cdr3_nt: TGTGCCAGCAGCCTAGGGACTAGCGGGAGCGATGAGCAGTTCTTC
j_call: TRBJ1-1; v_call: TRBV27; clone_size: .; d_call: .; cdr3_aa: CASSNRVGPAEAFF; cdr3_nt: TGTGCCAGCAGTAACAGGGTGGGACCCGCTGAAGCTTTCTTT
j_call: TRBJ1-5; v_call: TRBV6-1; clone_size: .; d_call: TRBD1; cdr3_aa: CASTDPGQGFPQPQHF; cdr3_nt: TGTGCCAGCACGGATCCGGGACAGGGATTCCCCCAGCCCCAGCATTTT